The TCR beta chain under discussion was sequenced for a study of T cell changes during pregnancy in multiple sclerosis. The repertoire was sequenced with immunoSEQ multiplex PCR; TCRdb's copy has only in-frame clones and lacks some. Here the sample spans more than 65,000 clones, 90% to 95% being singletons. This clone occurred a few times. This sequence originates from a female donor with multiple sclerosis, enrolled in a pregnancy study. The input for sequencing was CD4+ T cells from peripheral blood mononuclear cells, taken before pregnancy.

The CDR3 spells CASSSDRAGSPLHF. Written as DNA, the CDR3 is TGTGCCAGCAGTTCAGACAGGGCAGGTTCACCCCTCCACTTT. The chain recombines TRBV6-5 with TRBJ1-6; 7 nucleotides agree with TRBD1. This CDR3 is 14 amino acids long. Germline V CDR1 and CDR2: MNHEY, SVGAGI. V lost 4 bases, J lost 9 bases, and 6 bases stayed unmatched.